This TCR beta chain came from a study of blood T cell repertoires in COVID-19. Study information: The origin of the acute and convalescent COVID-19 samples was the United States, Italy and Spain.

Produced via immunoSEQ multiplex PCR; TCRdb's table is partial and in-frame only. Among fewer than 200,000 clones, around 73% were seen once, and the ten largest hold 17%. The CDR3 is made up of 16 amino acids. Germline lookup yields CDR1 SGHVS and CDR2 FQNEAQ. V lost 5 bases and J lost 0; bases outside the gene matches: 7. Everyone who took part was roughly 18 to 89 years old, and they came from about two dozen US areas. This chain uses TRBV7-8 with TRBJ1-5; 7 bases agree with TRBD1. The sequenced sample consisted of PBMCs or T cells enriched from blood (not recorded which). This TCR came from a woman between 50 and 59 years old who had recovered from COVID-19. The CDR3 DNA reads as TGTGCCAGCAGCGCGGGGACAGCTTATAGCAATCAGCCCCAGCATTTT. Translated: CASSAGTAYSNQPQHF.